This entry lists 12 T cell receptor beta chains sequenced from one sample in a study of post-analysis software for immune sequencing data. Study-wide results and limits: Relative to controls, patients had about 5 TRBV segments at higher frequency, with TRBV5-6, TRBV5-1 and TRBV20-1 among these.

These receptors have no known antigen. Libraries were made from TCR beta cDNA, and they carried unique molecular identifiers. TCRdb processed the PCR reads anew with MiXCR; each CDR3 protein has one entry. This sample yields some 260,000 distinct CDR3 sequences, of which 36% are seen a single time; around 4.8% belongs to the top ten. The sequenced material came from blood. The receptors originated from a girl between 10 and 17 years old with multiple sclerosis.

In its sample, this clonotype was seen many times. This chain connects TRBV5-8 to TRBJ2-4; D uncertain. Germline values: CDR1 SGHTS, CDR2 YDEGEE. The CDR3 is 19 residues long. V was pared by 2 bases and J by 6 bases, with 27 bases between. In nucleotides, the CDR3 is TGTGCCAGCAGCTTCTTAGTATGGGAAGCGATTAGACGTGGAAACATTCAGTACTTC. Protein sequence: CASSFLVWEAIRRGNIQYF.

This clonotype was seen a few times. V gene TRBV15 combines with J gene TRBJ2-2; 7 bases map to TRBD1. The junction had 5 bases not matched to a gene; V was cut back by 1 base and J by 3 bases. Germline lookup yields CDR1 LNHNV and CDR2 YYDKDF (reference sequence). The CDR3 contains 16 residues. CDR3: CATSRAQGQDTGELFF. The CDR3 coding sequence is TGTGCCACCAGCAGAGCACAGGGGCAGGACACCGGGGAGCTGTTTTTT.

Worth noting for this clonotype: An end of the junction differs from the germline gene, which may be a read error. This rearrangement joins TRBV7-9 to TRBJ2-3; 9 nucleotides align to TRBD2. CDR1 SEHNR and CDR2 FQNEAQ come from the germline V gene (reference sequence). CDR3 length equals 16 residues. The CDR3 DNA is TGTGCCGGCAGCCCCCGACTAGCGGATAACACAGATACGCAGTATTTT. Translated, it gives CAGSPRLADNTDTQYF.

The chain joins TRBV3-1 to TRBJ1-4; D is undetermined. Germline V gene sequence: CDR1 LGHDT, CDR2 YNNKEL (reference sequence). The CDR3 covers 12 residues. Trimming pared 0 bases from V and 5 bases from J, leaving 1 base between. Written as DNA, the CDR3 is TGTGCCAGCAGCCAAGAAAATGAAAAACTGTTTTTT. It codes for CASSQENEKLFF.

The CDR3 DNA follows: TGTGCCAGCAGGCGAACAGGGGCCGTTAGGGAAGCTTTCTTT. Translation: CASRRTGAVREAFF. The chain combines TRBV28 with TRBJ1-1, with 7 bases identical to TRBD1. Germline-derived CDR1 and CDR2 are MDHEN and SYDVKM. This CDR3 spans 14 amino acids. Trimming removed 6 bases from V and 8 bases from J; junction bases left unmatched: 12.

On this clonotype: One base away lies a much larger clone, so this may be a sequencing read error. The V gene is TRBV10-3, the J gene TRBJ1-1; D is unclear. Trimming cost V 8 bases and J 4 bases, with 8 bases left between them. The CDR3 has 11 residues. The germline gives CDR1 ENHRY, CDR2 SYGVKD. DNA for the CDR3: TGTGCCATCTTCGAGAGCACTGAAGCTTTCTTT. It is translated as CAIFESTEAFF.

Note on this clonotype: A read error is possible here, since a much larger clone lies one base away. The chain carries TRBV21-1 and TRBJ1-2; the table calls TRBD1, which could not be checked here. TRBV21-1 is noted as a pseudogene. The CDR3 totals 14 residues. CDR3 in amino acids: CAGSKSAGMNGYTF. Written as DNA, the CDR3 is TGTGCCGGCAGCAAATCGGCAGGGATGAATGGCTACACCTTC.

This clonotype was detected many times. An end of the junction does not agree with germline; a read error may underlie this. The V call is TRBV7-8, the J call TRBJ1-1, with TRBD1 as a possible D gene (5 bases). The CDR3 is 13 residues long. Germline values: CDR1 SGHVS, CDR2 FQNEAQ. The CDR3 DNA sequence: TGCGCCAGCAGCGAAGACAGGAACACTGAAGCTTTCTTT. Protein product: CASSEDRNTEAFF.

Note on this clonotype: The CDR3 end shows no conserved phenylalanine or tryptophan, and so a read error is likely. Because the CDR3's place on the DNA is in doubt, the DNA is left out and the CDR3 is given as listed by TCRdb. The CDR3 loop reads CASSKRRKGEADTQYL. The chain employs TRBV21-1 and TRBJ2-3; TRBD1 is the table's D call, not checked against the DNA. TRBV21-1 is a pseudogene. The length of the CDR3 is 16 amino acids, counting both ends.

The J gene is TRBJ1-1, the V gene TRBV29-1; no firm D call. V shed 4 bases and J shed 0 bases, with 9 bases lying between them. The CDR3 has 13 residues. The germline gives CDR1 SQVTM, CDR2 ANQGSEA. CDR3 region: CSVGRSMNTEAFF. DNA for the CDR3: TGCAGCGTTGGTCGTTCGATGAACACTGAAGCTTTCTTT.

This clonotype was seen at least ten times. The rearrangement uses TRBV29-1 and TRBJ1-2, with TRBD1 matching 8 bases. V was pared by 7 bases and J by 6 bases, with 10 bases of the junction left unmatched. This CDR3 is built from 13 residues. Germline V gives CDR1 SQVTM, CDR2 ANQGSEA. Written as DNA, the CDR3 is TGCAGCGCCACAGGGGGAGGGTTGGATGGCTACACCTTC. Residues: CSATGGGLDGYTF.

This clonotype was detected a few times. V and J are TRBV20-1 and TRBJ1-1; D uncertain. Germline loops: CDR1 DFQATT, CDR2 SNEGSKA (reference sequence). The germline V and J ends were trimmed by 5 bases and 1 base, with 5 bases remaining between them. CDR3 length: 11 amino acids. The CDR3 region has the DNA TGCAGTGCTGAGAGGAACACTGAAGCTTTCTTT. It specifies CSAERNTEAFF.